Following are 21 T cell receptor beta chains from one sample sequenced in a study of blood T cells in healthy people across ages. Alongside a J-beta primer mix, a sample-barcoded 5' primer served in a second PCR lasting about 7 to 11 cycles. TCRdb passed the 5' RACE reads through MiXCR, listing each CDR3 protein once. The sample lists approximately 770,000 distinct CDR3 sequences; roughly 64% were seen once. The sequenced sample consisted of blood. The source of these receptors is a young man in good health.

V usage is TRBV9 and J usage is TRBJ2-3; weak D call: TRBD2 (6 bases). V lost 1 base to trimming and J lost 7 bases, with 10 bases between them. The CDR3 loop spans 13 amino acids. From germline, CDR1 is SGDLS and CDR2 YYNGEE. The CDR3 bases are TGTGCCAGCAGCGTATCTAGCGCTAATACGCAGTATTTT. Amino acids: CASSVSSANTQYF.

This clonotype was picked up a small number of times. The chain recombines TRBV29-1 with TRBJ1-2; the match to TRBD1 covers 7 bases. The length of the CDR3 is 13 residues. V trimming: 7 bases; J trimming: 0 bases; junction bases outside the gene matches: 5. The V gene's germline CDR1 is SQVTM and CDR2 ANQGSEA. The CDR3 region has the DNA TGCAGCGCCGGGACAGAAACTAACTATGGCTACACCTTC. It encodes CSAGTETNYGYTF.

The rearrangement joins TRBV27 to TRBJ2-5; D gene unclear. V was pared by 3 bases and J by 3 bases, with 14 bases between. This CDR3 has 15 amino acids. Germline V gene lookup returns CDR1 MNHEY and CDR2 SMNVEV (reference sequence). The DNA for the CDR3 is TGTGCCAGCAGTTTCATAGGACCGACGGAAGAGACCCAGTACTTC. This codes for CASSFIGPTEETQYF.

The chain employs TRBV20-1 and TRBJ2-1, with TRBD2 matching 10 bases. The V gene's germline CDR1 is DFQATT and CDR2 SNEGSKA (reference sequence). After removal of 0 bases from V and 3 bases from J, the junction contained 5 bases not matched to a gene. The CDR3 extends over 16 amino acids. CDR3 sequence reads: CSARDPTSGVYNEQFF. CDR3 nucleotide sequence: TGCAGTGCTAGAGACCCCACTAGCGGGGTCTACAATGAGCAGTTCTTC.

This clonotype was observed a few times. The chain is built from TRBV29-1 and TRBJ2-4; 7 bases match TRBD1. The germline gives CDR1 SQVTM, CDR2 ANQGSEA. Trimming at V came to 3 bases and at J to 13 bases, leaving 9 bases not matched to a gene. The CDR3 covers 12 residues. As DNA, the CDR3 is TGCAGCGTTGACGAGGGGGCGAGAGAGCAGTACTTC. It specifies CSVDEGAREQYF.

This rearrangement joins TRBV6-5 to TRBJ1-4; D is unclear. The V end lost 9 bases, the J end lost 3 bases, and 11 bases lay between the germline ends. This CDR3 contains 13 residues. CDR1 and CDR2 (germline): MNHEY, SVGAGI. Here the CDR3 DNA reads TGTGCCAGTCAAGTAGGGCCTAATGAAAAACTGTTTTTT. The encoded protein is CASQVGPNEKLFF.

This chain links TRBV12-3 or TRBV12-4 with TRBJ1-6, with D unresolved. V was cut by 5 bases and J by 2 bases, with 13 bases left in between. The CDR3 spans 16 residues. This CDR3 is CASSADYTTYNSPLHF. CDR3 bases: TGTGCCAGCAGTGCAGATTATACCACCTATAATTCACCCCTCCACTTT.

This clonotype occurred a few times. V usage is TRBV20-1 and J usage is TRBJ2-3, with D unclear. The CDR3 loop spans 10 amino acids. V gave up 3 bases and J gave up 8 bases, with 6 bases separating them. CDR1 is DFQATT and CDR2 is SNEGSKA in the germline V gene (reference sequence). The CDR3: CSARFGTQYF. The CDR3 DNA reads TGCAGTGCTAGGTTTGGTACGCAGTATTTT.

This clonotype has just a few counts. The chain uses TRBV3-1 and TRBJ2-5; TRBD2 aligns across 12 bases. The CDR3 spans 16 residues. Germline values: CDR1 LGHDT, CDR2 YNNKEL (reference sequence). V dropped 4 bases and J dropped 2; count of bases not matched to a gene: 5. Here the CDR3 DNA reads TGTGCCAGCAGCCCGAGACTAGCGGGAGTACAAGAGACCCAGTACTTC. It encodes CASSPRLAGVQETQYF.

The J gene is TRBJ2-3, the V gene TRBV27; D unclear. This CDR3 has 16 residues. Trimming shortened V by 5 bases and J by 2 bases, and 17 bases separated the two germline ends. Germline assignment: CDR1 MNHEY and CDR2 SMNVEV (reference sequence). The CDR3 DNA reads as TGTGCCAGCAGTCGCTACGGGCTATCCTACACAGATACGCAGTATTTT. It yields the protein CASSRYGLSYTDTQYF.

The rearrangement links TRBV29-1 to TRBJ2-5, with 8 bases fitting TRBD2. The CDR3 sequence is 13 residues long. Germline lookup yields CDR1 SQVTM and CDR2 ANQGSEA. V trimming: 3 bases; J trimming: 7 bases; junction bases outside the gene matches: 7. In DNA, the CDR3 is TGCAGCGTTGATAAGCGGGAGAAGGGGACCCAGTACTTC. Its protein is CSVDKREKGTQYF. Filled out from reference TRBV29-1 and TRBJ2-5, the complete variable domain reads SAVISQKPSRDICQRGTSLTIQCQVDSQVTMMFWYRQQPGQSLTLIATANQGSEATYESGFVIDKFPISRPNLTFSTLTVSNMSPEDSSIYLCSVDKREKGTQYFGPGTRLLVL.

This rearrangement joins TRBV29-1 to TRBJ1-2; unclear D gene. Germline loops: CDR1 SQVTM, CDR2 ANQGSEA. This CDR3 contains 10 residues. V shed 4 bases and J shed 7 bases, with 7 bases lying between them. This CDR3 reads CSVVSGGYTF. In nucleotides, the CDR3 is TGCAGCGTTGTTTCCGGTGGCTACACCTTC.

This chain links TRBV6-5 with TRBJ1-5; 11 bases align to TRBD1. The CDR3 is made up of 16 amino acids. The trim removed 6 bases at V and 1 base at J, leaving 5 bases unmatched. Germline V gives CDR1 MNHEY, CDR2 SVGAGI. CDR3 amino acids: CASRRTGGESNQPQHF. The CDR3 nucleotides read TGTGCCAGCAGGCGGACAGGGGGCGAGAGCAATCAGCCCCAGCATTTT.

The chain uses TRBV7-2 and TRBJ2-4, with TRBD2 matching over 9 bases. This CDR3 comprises 17 residues. CDR1 and CDR2 (germline): SGHTA, FQGNSA. J was trimmed by 6 bases and V by 2 bases; bases with no gene match: 11. The CDR3, as DNA: TGTGCCAGCAGCTTAATGTTTAGCGGGAGTAACCTAAACATTCAGTACTTC. This gives the protein CASSLMFSGSNLNIQYF. The entire variable domain, with the rest obtained from reference TRBV7-2 and TRBJ2-4, is as follows: GAGVSQSPSNKVTEKGKDVELRCDPISGHTALYWYRQSLGQGLEFLIYFQGNSAPDKSGLPSDRFSAERTGGSVSTLTIQRTQQEDSAVYLCASSLMFSGSNLNIQYFGAGTRLSVL.

This chain connects TRBV5-4 to TRBJ1-2, with D uncertain. From germline, CDR1 is SGHNT and CDR2 YYREEE (reference sequence). The V and J ends lost 4 bases and 4 bases respectively, with 14 bases between them. The CDR3 sequence is 14 residues long. CDR3 in amino acids: CASSPYGIGYGYTF. Written as DNA, the CDR3 is TGTGCCAGCAGCCCGTACGGCATTGGCTATGGCTACACCTTC.

In DNA form, the CDR3 reads TGCAGTGCCGCAAAAACAGGGGACTCTGGGTACACCTTC. Translation gives CSAAKTGDSGYTF. The chain employs TRBV20-1 and TRBJ1-2, with 7 bases fitting TRBD1. V dropped 6 bases and J dropped 11; count of bases not matched to a gene: 15. In germline, CDR1 is DFQATT, CDR2 SNEGSKA (reference sequence). The CDR3 length is 13 residues.

This clonotype was counted only a few times. The chain uses TRBV10-3 and TRBJ1-6, with D unclear. Trimming removed 4 bases from V and 11 bases from J, with 12 bases in between. This CDR3 is 13 amino acids long. The germline CDR1 and CDR2 sequences are ENHRY and SYGVKD. The CDR3 nucleotides are TGTGCCATCAGTGGACCAGAAGGGCCACCCCTCCACTTT. As protein: CAISGPEGPPLHF.

In this sample, this clonotype turned up a few times. This rearrangement joins TRBV2 to TRBJ2-4; the D call may be TRBD1 or TRBD2 (5 bases each). Trimming stripped 3 bases from V and 0 bases from J, with 9 bases between. Germline V gene data show CDR1 as SNHLY and CDR2 as FYNNEI. This CDR3 has 15 residues. In DNA form, the CDR3 reads TGTGCCAGCAGTGATTTGAGGGGAGCCAAAAACATTCAGTACTTC. Protein product: CASSDLRGAKNIQYF.

The rearrangement joins TRBV29-1 to TRBJ2-5; D is ambiguous. Looked up from germline, CDR1 is SQVTM and CDR2 is ANQGSEA. The CDR3 is 12 residues long. Trimming took off 0 bases at V and 4 bases at J, with 6 bases between the two ends. The CDR3 coding sequence is TGCAGCGTTGAAGACATGACAGAGACCCAGTACTTC. It translates to CSVEDMTETQYF.

The chain couples TRBV3-1 to TRBJ2-7; D is possibly TRBD2 (5 bases). The closer fit of TRBJ2-5 to the DNA end suggests the J call may be wrong. CDR3 length: 15 amino acids. Per the germline V gene, CDR1 is LGHDT and CDR2 is YNNKEL (reference sequence). Written as DNA, the CDR3 is TGTGCCAGCAGCCAAGGTCGGACTGCTAAAGAGACCCAGTACTTC. It translates to CASSQGRTAKETQYF.

The rearrangement links TRBV24-1 to TRBJ2-1; 12 bases are shared with TRBD2. This CDR3 contains 15 residues. With 7 bases clipped from V and 6 bases from J, the junction kept 6 bases outside the gene matches. Germline V gene sequence: CDR1 KGHDR, CDR2 SFDVKD. CDR3 nucleotide sequence: TGTGCCACCAGCGGGGGGGGACTAGCGGGCAATGAGCAGTTCTTC. Protein product: CATSGGGLAGNEQFF.